The clone carrying this T cell receptor (beta chain) was found many times. Its cognate antigen is unknown. There are 15 residues in the CDR3. The V and J ends lost 3 bases and 4 bases, in that order; junction bases with no gene match: 6. Germline CDR1 reads SGHAT; CDR2 reads FQNNGV. This specimen comes from a study of T cells in Graves' hyperthyroidism and ophthalmopathy. TCR beta CDR3 sequences were amplified from RNA transcripts. Initially, a first-round RT-PCR of the TCR CDR3 employed the HTBI primer set. MiXCR, applied by TCRdb to the multiplex PCR reads, yields one record per CDR3 protein. This table holds hundreds of thousands of distinct CDR3 sequences, approximately 14% found once. Each diagnosis was grounded in clinical symptoms, serum thyroxine and TRAb, thyroid ultrasound, and orbital computed tomography. Study-wide results and caveats: The model identified upcoming ophthalmopathy a median roughly 6 months ahead of onset.

The rearrangement joins TRBV11-2 to TRBJ2-3; 8 bases match TRBD2. The sample consisted of blood. The clonotype comes from a woman under 30 with Graves' hyperthyroidism that later progressed to Graves' ophthalmopathy. Written as DNA, the CDR3 is TGTGCCAGCAGCTTCAGCGGGAGTTTCGCAGATACGCAGTATTTT. As protein: CASSFSGSFADTQYF.